A single sample is the source of the 6 T cell receptor beta chains below, sequenced in a study of T-cell reconstitution after alpha-beta-depleted transplantation in children. Unique molecular identifiers were used in preparing the TCRbeta library. Each CDR3 protein is one row after TCRdb ran MiXCR on the PCR reads. The table shows 900,000 or so distinct CDR3 sequences, with 16% occurring only once. Sequenced material: PBMCs, mostly from graft donor cells, taken 360 days after TCRalphabeta/CD19-depleted stem cell transplant. Source of these receptors: a male patient under 18 who had a stem cell transplant for acute lymphoblastic leukemia, so the T cells may come from the graft donor.

The rearrangement links TRBV27 to TRBJ2-1; D perhaps matches TRBD1 (5 bases). CDR1 is MNHEY and CDR2 is SMNVEV in the germline V gene (reference sequence). Trimming pared 5 bases from V and 4 bases from J, leaving 15 bases between. There are 15 residues in the CDR3. In nucleotides, the CDR3 is TGTGCCAGCAGTCCGTACCTGACAGTGTACAATGAGCAGTTCTTC. Its protein product is CASSPYLTVYNEQFF.

This clonotype showed up just a few times. The chain is built from TRBV7-9 and TRBJ1-2; possibly TRBD1 for D (5 bases). Germline-derived CDR1 and CDR2 are SEHNR and FQNEAQ (reference sequence). The CDR3 has 13 residues. Trimming took 5 bases from V and 5 from J, leaving 12 bases between them. The CDR3 nucleotides read TGTGCCAGCAGCGCGCAGGGAGGGTATGGCTACACCTTC. Its translation is CASSAQGGYGYTF.

This clonotype was seen many times. This chain joins TRBV7-9 and TRBJ2-1, with D possibly being TRBD2 (6 bases). CDR1 is SEHNR, CDR2 FQNEAQ, per germline (reference sequence). The length of the CDR3 is 16 residues. The V gene lost 4 bases and the J gene lost 7 bases, with 20 bases spanning the gap. In DNA, the CDR3 is TGTGCCAGCAGCTCGCCCGATTCGGGAGAGGCGAATGAGCAGTTCTTC. Protein: CASSSPDSGEANEQFF.

This chain joins TRBV20-1 and TRBJ2-7; D is perhaps TRBD2 (6 bases). The CDR3 has 13 amino acids. CDR1 is DFQATT, CDR2 SNEGSKA, per germline (reference sequence). CDR3 sequence reads: CSASGGDWYEQYF. The DNA for the CDR3 is TGCAGCGCCTCCGGGGGTGACTGGTACGAGCAGTACTTC.

The chain couples TRBV2 to TRBJ2-3; tentative D call: TRBD2 (6 bases). The CDR3 contains 15 residues. V was shortened by 7 bases and J by 5 bases, with 19 bases between the two germline ends. Germline V gene data show CDR1 as SNHLY and CDR2 as FYNNEI. In DNA, the CDR3 is TGTGCCAGCATGAATACGGGACTTACCCAAGATACGCAGTATTTT. Amino acids: CASMNTGLTQDTQYF.

There are a few counts of this clonotype. The V call is TRBV3-1, the J call TRBJ2-1; 11 nucleotides match TRBD2. Trimming at V came to 6 bases and at J to 1 base, leaving 5 bases not matched to a gene. Germline V gives CDR1 LGHDT, CDR2 YNNKEL (reference sequence). The CDR3 sequence is 16 residues long. CDR3 sequence: CASRALAGGSYNEQFF. The CDR3, as DNA: TGTGCCAGCAGGGCCCTAGCGGGGGGATCCTACAATGAGCAGTTCTTC.